These T cell receptor beta chains were read from a single sample in a study of OX40 agonist ivuxolimab in advanced cancers. Sequenced by immunoSEQ multiplex PCR; TCRdb stores in-frame clones only, minus some. The data hold 83,000 or so clones, with roughly 84% observed a single time. Source: CD4+ or CD8+ T cells sorted from blood, taken in a trial of the OX40 agonist ivuxolimab. All receptors come from an adult with an advanced solid tumor such as melanoma, head and neck, liver or kidney cancer. Each CDR3 is given with its conserved first and last residue.

CDR3 length: 13
V gene: TRBV2
CDR3 protein: CASKSAPNNEQFF

CDR3 length: 15
V gene: TRBV7-8
CDR3 protein: CASSLTFPSPKMAFF

CDR3 length: 18
V gene: TRBV21-1
CDR3 protein: CASSKPGGAGYPQAEQFF

CDR3 length: 17
V gene: TRBV15
CDR3 protein: CATSRDMGGMGANVLTF

CDR3 length: 15
V gene: TRBV11-2
CDR3 protein: CASSLDGYIRYEQYF

CDR3 length: 16
V gene: TRBV7-3
CDR3 protein: CASSFQAGRHTDTQYF

CDR3 length: 14
V gene: TRBV6-6
CDR3 protein: CASSYEGSNQPQHF

CDR3 length: 13
V gene: TRBV25-1
CDR3 protein: CASSLTGRYEQYF

CDR3 length: 16
V gene: TRBV7-2
CDR3 protein: CASSARTGGGIKGYTF

CDR3 length: 16
V gene: TRBV6-6
CDR3 protein: CASSYSGQDLNYGYTF

CDR3 length: 15
V gene: TRBV7-2
CDR3 protein: CASSFRRGSGNTIYF

CDR3 length: 14
V gene: TRBV2
CDR3 protein: CASRLRQIDEKLFF

CDR3 length: 15
V gene: TRBV6-6
CDR3 protein: CASSYTSGGAYEQYF

CDR3 length: 18
V gene: TRBV7-8
CDR3 protein: CASSLALGAGTGYTEAFF

CDR3 length: 11
V gene: TRBV19
CDR3 protein: CASRSNTEAFF

CDR3 length: 17
V gene: TRBV7-8
CDR3 protein: CASSSYRAPTAYTEAFF

CDR3 length: 11
V gene: TRBV29-1
CDR3 protein: CSVGGVTEAFF

CDR3 length: 15
V gene: TRBV29-1
CDR3 protein: CSVGGGPYSNQPQHF

CDR3 length: 20
V gene: TRBV19
CDR3 protein: CASSFGTGGPSSSYNSPLHF

CDR3 length: 12
V gene: TRBV29-1
CDR3 protein: CSVRGLSTEAFF

CDR3 length: 13
V gene: TRBV19
CDR3 protein: CASSAREFQPQHF

CDR3 length: 15
V gene: TRBV10-3
CDR3 protein: CAISEGQGTNEKLFF

CDR3 length: 17
V gene: TRBV11-3
CDR3 protein: CASSSYRSGGRVETQYF

CDR3 length: 16
V gene: TRBV5-1
CDR3 protein: CASSLSGNGFSDEQFF

CDR3 length: 14
V gene: TRBV6-5
CDR3 protein: CASTIGGRGETQYF

CDR3 length: 13
V gene: TRBV5-6
CDR3 protein: CASSPGLNYGYTF

CDR3 length: 13
V gene: TRBV19
CDR3 protein: CASKPSGSYEQYF

CDR3 length: 17
V gene: TRBV4-1
CDR3 protein: CASRRVELQGAPTEAFF

CDR3 length: 14
V gene: TRBV11-2
CDR3 protein: CASSPDRGEGGYTF

CDR3 length: 15
V gene: TRBV9
CDR3 protein: CASSLSGVDPDTQYF

CDR3 length: 14
V gene: TRBV5-1
CDR3 protein: CASSQMDGDTEAFF

CDR3 length: 14
V gene: TRBV7-4
CDR3 protein: CASSLAGISHEQYF

CDR3 length: 13
V gene: TRBV27
CDR3 protein: CASSFLANTEAFF

CDR3 length: 16
V gene: TRBV7-9
CDR3 protein: CASSLGSGIANYGYTF

CDR3 length: 13
V gene: TRBV7-9
CDR3 protein: CASSAGGDQPQHF

CDR3 length: 16
V gene: TRBV11-2
CDR3 protein: CASSPRSPSGTGELFF

CDR3 length: 11
V gene: TRBV7-8
CDR3 protein: CASSLGGGAFF

CDR3 length: 14
V gene: TRBV7-2
CDR3 protein: CASSKAPRVTEAFF

CDR3 length: 15
V gene: TRBV18
CDR3 protein: CASSPFGQGQETQYF

CDR3 length: 13
V gene: TRBV7-9
CDR3 protein: CASSLRGGNEQFF

CDR3 length: 13
V gene: TRBV27
CDR3 protein: CASGRTGSYEQYF

CDR3 length: 15
V gene: TRBV6-1
CDR3 protein: CASRPAGGESYGYTF

CDR3 length: 14
V gene: TRBV5-1
CDR3 protein: CASSLGRVDTEAFF